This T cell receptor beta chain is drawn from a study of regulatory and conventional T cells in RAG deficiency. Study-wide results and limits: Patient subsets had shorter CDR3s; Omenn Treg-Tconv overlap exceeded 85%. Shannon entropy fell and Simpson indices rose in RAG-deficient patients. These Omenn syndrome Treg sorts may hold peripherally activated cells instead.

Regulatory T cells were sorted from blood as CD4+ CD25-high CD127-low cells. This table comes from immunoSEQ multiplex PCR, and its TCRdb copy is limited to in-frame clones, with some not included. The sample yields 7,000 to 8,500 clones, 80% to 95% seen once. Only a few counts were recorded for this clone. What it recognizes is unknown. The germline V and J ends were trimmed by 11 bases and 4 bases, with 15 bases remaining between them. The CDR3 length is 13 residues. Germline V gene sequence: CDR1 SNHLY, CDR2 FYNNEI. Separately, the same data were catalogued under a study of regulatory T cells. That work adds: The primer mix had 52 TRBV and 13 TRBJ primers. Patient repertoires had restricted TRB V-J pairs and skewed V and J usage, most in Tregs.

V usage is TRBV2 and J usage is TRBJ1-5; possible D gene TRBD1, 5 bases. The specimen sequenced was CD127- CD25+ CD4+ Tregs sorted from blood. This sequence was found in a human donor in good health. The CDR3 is CAGINRPNQPQHF. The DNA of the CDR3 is TGTGCCGGGATTAACAGGCCGAATCAGCCCCAGCATTTT.